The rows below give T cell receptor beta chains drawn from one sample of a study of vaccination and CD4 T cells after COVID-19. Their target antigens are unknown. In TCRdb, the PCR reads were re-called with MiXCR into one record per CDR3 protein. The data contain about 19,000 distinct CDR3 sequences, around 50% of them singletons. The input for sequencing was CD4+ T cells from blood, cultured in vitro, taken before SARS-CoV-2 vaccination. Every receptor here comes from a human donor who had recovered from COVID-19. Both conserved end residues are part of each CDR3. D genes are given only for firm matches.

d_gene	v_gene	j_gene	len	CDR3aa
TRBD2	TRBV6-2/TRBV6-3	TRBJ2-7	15	CASRSGGPSSYEQYF
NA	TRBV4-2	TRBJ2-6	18	CASSQEAAQASGANVLTF
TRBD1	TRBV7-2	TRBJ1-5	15	CASSSFGTGDQPQHF
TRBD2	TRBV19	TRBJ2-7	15	CASSQSGSSRYEQYF
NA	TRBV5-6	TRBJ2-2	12	CASSIIAGELFF
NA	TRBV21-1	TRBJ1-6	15	CASNKGPRLGSPLHF
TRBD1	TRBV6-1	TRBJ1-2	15	CASSLNRGTGRGYTF
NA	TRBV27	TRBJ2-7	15	CASSTLDVLGYEQYF
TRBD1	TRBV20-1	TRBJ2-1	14	CSARDRQGADEQFF
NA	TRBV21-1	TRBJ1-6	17	CATLPRAEGPYNSPLHF
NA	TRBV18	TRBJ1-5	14	CASSPGSRNQPQHF
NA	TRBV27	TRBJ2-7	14	CASSLYGTTYEQYF
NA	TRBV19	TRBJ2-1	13	CASSIGQNNEQFF
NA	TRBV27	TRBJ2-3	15	CASSRGDRPTDTQYF
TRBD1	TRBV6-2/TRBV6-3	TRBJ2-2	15	CASRRTGQGAGELFF
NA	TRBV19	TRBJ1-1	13	CASSIDKGTEAFF
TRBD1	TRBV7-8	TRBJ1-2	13	CASSPRGPYGYTF
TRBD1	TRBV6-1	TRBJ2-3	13	CASGGQNTDTQYF
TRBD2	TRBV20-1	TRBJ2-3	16	CSATSGTSGTTDTQYF
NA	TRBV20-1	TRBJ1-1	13	CSARGPIDEGAFF
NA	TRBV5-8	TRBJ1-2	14	CASPYRDPRYGYTF
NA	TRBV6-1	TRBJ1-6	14	CASTFTLNNSPLHF